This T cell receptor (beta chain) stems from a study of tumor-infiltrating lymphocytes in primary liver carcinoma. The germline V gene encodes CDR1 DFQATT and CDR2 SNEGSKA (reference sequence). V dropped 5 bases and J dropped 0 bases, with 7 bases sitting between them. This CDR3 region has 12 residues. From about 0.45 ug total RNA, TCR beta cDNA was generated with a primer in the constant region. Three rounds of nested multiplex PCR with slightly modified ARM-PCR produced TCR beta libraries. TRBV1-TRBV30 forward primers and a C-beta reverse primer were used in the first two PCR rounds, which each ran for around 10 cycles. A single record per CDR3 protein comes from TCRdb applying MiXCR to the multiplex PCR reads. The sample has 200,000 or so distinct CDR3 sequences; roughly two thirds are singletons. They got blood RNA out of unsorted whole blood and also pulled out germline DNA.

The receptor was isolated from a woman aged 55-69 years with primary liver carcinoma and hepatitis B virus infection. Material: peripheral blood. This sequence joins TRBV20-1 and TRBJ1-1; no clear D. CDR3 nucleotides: TGCAGTGCTTCCCCGATGAACACTGAAGCTTTCTTT. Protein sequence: CSASPMNTEAFF.